This TCR beta chain was sequenced in a study of blood T cell repertoires in COVID-19. Repertoires were generated with immunoSEQ multiplex PCR, while TCRdb's copy carries only in-frame clones and drops some. Of under 550,000 clones listed, 80% to 90% are singletons. Germline V CDR1 and CDR2: KGHDR, SFDVKD. With 4 bases removed from V and 5 bases from J, the gap between germline ends came to 11 bases. The CDR3 spans 13 residues. Seattle patients were enrolled during active infection and followed longitudinally. Sequenced input: peripheral blood. The TCR sequence derives from a man younger than 35 with COVID-19, enrolled during active disease. This sequence joins TRBV24-1 and TRBJ2-7, with D possibly being TRBD2 (6 bases). DNA of the CDR3: TGTGCCACCAGTGAGGATGGAGGGGACGAGCAGTACTTC. Encoded protein: CATSEDGGDEQYF.